This T cell receptor (beta chain) comes out of a study of long-term antiretroviral therapy in people with HIV. Across the study: Sampling started about a decade before the 2015 immediate-ART recommendation.

Study results and caveats: When set beside controls, HIV repertoires had CDR3 length ranges that were narrower. Subsequent to ART, diversity was augmented yet persisted below that of transplant donor controls.

At the survey level, the v3.0 immunoSEQ assay was run. Generated by immunoSEQ multiplex PCR, the TCRdb table keeps only in-frame clones and is missing some. The table shows about 50,000 clones, with around 84% occurring only once. Of note for this clone: Its antigen is not known.

The V gene's germline CDR1 is SGHTA and CDR2 FQGNSA. The V end was cut by 1 base, the J end by 7 bases, with 16 bases between. The CDR3 has 16 residues. From each donor, at least one pre-ART PBMC sample and at least two post-ART PBMC samples were obtained. The sequences come from unsorted PBMCs, collected 0.8 years after starting antiretroviral therapy. The source of this sequence is a young woman with HIV. The gene calls are TRBV7-2 and TRBJ2-2; D is possibly TRBD1 or TRBD2 (6 bases each). DNA for the CDR3: TGTGCCAGCAGCTTAGTGGCGTGGGGGGCGGTCGGGGAGCTGTTTTTT. This encodes CASSLVAWGAVGELFF. Complete variable domain (other parts from reference TRBV7-2 and TRBJ2-2): GAGVSQSPSNKVTEKGKDVELRCDPISGHTALYWYRQSLGQGLEFLIYFQGNSAPDKSGLPSDRFSAERTGGSVSTLTIQRTQQEDSAVYLCASSLVAWGAVGELFFGEGSRLTVL.